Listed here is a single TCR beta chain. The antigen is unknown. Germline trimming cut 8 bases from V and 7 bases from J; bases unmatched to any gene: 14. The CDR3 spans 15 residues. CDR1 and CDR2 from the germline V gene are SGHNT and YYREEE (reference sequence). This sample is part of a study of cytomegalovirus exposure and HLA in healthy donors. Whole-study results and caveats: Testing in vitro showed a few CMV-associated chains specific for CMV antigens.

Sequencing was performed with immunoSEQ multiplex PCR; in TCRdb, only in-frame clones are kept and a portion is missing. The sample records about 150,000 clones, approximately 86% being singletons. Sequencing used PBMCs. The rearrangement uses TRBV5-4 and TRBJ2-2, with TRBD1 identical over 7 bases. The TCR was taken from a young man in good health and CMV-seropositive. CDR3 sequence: CASYSGQGDNGELFF. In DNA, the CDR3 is TGTGCCAGTTACTCCGGGCAGGGGGATAACGGGGAGCTGTTTTTT.